Below, one T cell receptor beta chain is given with its context. Here immunoSEQ multiplex PCR was the method, and the copy in TCRdb shows in-frame clones only, minus some. Of a few hundred thousand clones in the sample, approximately 84% were seen once. Study members were between 18 and 89 years old and lived in 20 to 25 US regions. The study assigned cohorts using participant-reported clinical history. The sample originates from a study of blood T cell repertoires in COVID-19. Study-wide context: T cells, B-cell-depleted T cells, or PBMCs supplied cDNA or gDNA.

The sequenced sample consisted of PBMCs or T cells enriched from blood (not recorded which). This TCR was sampled from a woman between 50 and 59 years old who had been exposed to COVID-19.

CDR3 sequence (DNA): TGTGCCAGCAGTTCCGGACTAGCGGGGGGGAGCGAGCAGTACTTC. This translates into CASSSGLAGGSEQYF. The chain recombines TRBV6-2 or TRBV6-3 with TRBJ2-7, with TRBD2 identical over 15 bases. The length of the CDR3 is 15 residues. Unmatched junction bases numbered 4, after V lost 4 bases and J lost 6 bases. Looked up from germline, CDR1 is MNHEY and CDR2 is SVGEGT.